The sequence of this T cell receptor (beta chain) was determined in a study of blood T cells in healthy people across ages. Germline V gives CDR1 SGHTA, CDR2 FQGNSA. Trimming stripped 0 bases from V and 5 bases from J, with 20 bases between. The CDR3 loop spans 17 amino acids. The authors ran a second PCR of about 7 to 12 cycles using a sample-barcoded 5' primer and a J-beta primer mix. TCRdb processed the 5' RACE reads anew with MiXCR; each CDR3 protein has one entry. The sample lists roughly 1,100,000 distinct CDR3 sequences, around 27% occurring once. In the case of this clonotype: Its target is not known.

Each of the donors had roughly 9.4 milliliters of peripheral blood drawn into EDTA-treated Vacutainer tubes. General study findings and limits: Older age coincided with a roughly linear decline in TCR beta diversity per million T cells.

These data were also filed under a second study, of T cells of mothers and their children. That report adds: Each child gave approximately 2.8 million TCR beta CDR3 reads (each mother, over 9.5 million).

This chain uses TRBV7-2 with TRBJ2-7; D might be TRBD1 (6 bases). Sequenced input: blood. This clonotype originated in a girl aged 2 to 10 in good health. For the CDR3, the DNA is TGTGCCAGCAGCTTAGCCGTACAGGGTCCCATCCTAAACGAGCAGTACTTC. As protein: CASSLAVQGPILNEQYF.